The rows below give T cell receptor beta chains drawn from one sample of a study of cytomegalovirus exposure and HLA in healthy donors. Data came from immunoSEQ multiplex PCR; TCRdb stores just in-frame clones and leaves some out. The repertoire holds some 250,000 clones, 85% to 90% seen once, with approximately 0.34% in the top ten. Sequencing was done on a sample of PBMCs. These receptors were collected from a woman younger than 35 in good health and CMV-seronegative. The CDR3 runs from the conserved cysteine through the conserved F or W. The D gene is left open where the match is weak. Only part of the rows carry a size: once, few, many, or a class if the clone is expanded.

clone size: -
D gene: TRBD2
J gene: TRBJ2-5
V gene: TRBV30
CDR3 protein: CAWSVFTLAGYQETQYF
CDR3 DNA: TGTGCCTGGAGTGTATTCACGCTAGCGGGGTACCAAGAGACCCAGTACTTC

clone size: -
D gene: TRBD1
J gene: TRBJ1-5
V gene: TRBV27
CDR3 protein: CASADRGPGQPQHF
CDR3 DNA: TGTGCCAGCGCTGACAGGGGGCCGGGTCAGCCCCAGCATTTT

clone size: -
D gene: TRBD2
J gene: TRBJ2-5
V gene: TRBV11-2
CDR3 protein: CASSLGFVAGGTQYF
CDR3 DNA: TGTGCCAGCAGCTTAGGTTTTGTAGCGGGGGGGACCCAGTACTTC

clone size: -
D gene: TRBD2
J gene: TRBJ2-1
V gene: TRBV5-6
CDR3 protein: CASSSTSGAISGEQFF
CDR3 DNA: TGTGCCAGCAGCTCAACTAGCGGGGCCATAAGCGGTGAGCAGTTCTTC

clone size: -
D gene: TRBD1
J gene: TRBJ1-1
V gene: TRBV6-1
CDR3 protein: CASSVGQGGSEAFF
CDR3 DNA: TGTGCCAGCAGTGTAGGACAGGGAGGGTCTGAAGCTTTCTTT

clone size: -
D gene: -
J gene: TRBJ2-1
V gene: TRBV9
CDR3 protein: CASSVASGGFEQFF
CDR3 DNA: TGTGCCAGCAGCGTAGCTTCTGGGGGCTTTGAGCAGTTCTTC

clone size: few
D gene: -
J gene: TRBJ1-2
V gene: TRBV18
CDR3 protein: CASSTSDRSSYTF
CDR3 DNA: TGTGCCAGCTCTACCTCGGACAGAAGCAGCTACACCTTC

clone size: -
D gene: -
J gene: TRBJ2-1
V gene: TRBV7-8
CDR3 protein: CASSIQVGAIYNEQFF
CDR3 DNA: TGTGCCAGCAGTATACAGGTGGGGGCCATATACAATGAGCAGTTCTTC

clone size: few
D gene: TRBD1
J gene: TRBJ1-6
V gene: TRBV19
CDR3 protein: CASSRQGTSSYNSPLHF
CDR3 DNA: TGTGCCAGTAGTCGACAGGGGACGAGCTCCTATAATTCACCCCTCCACTTT

clone size: -
D gene: -
J gene: TRBJ1-2
V gene: TRBV18
CDR3 protein: CASSPPEASYTF
CDR3 DNA: TGTGCCAGCTCACCACCTGAGGCGAGCTACACCTTC

clone size: -
D gene: -
J gene: TRBJ1-2
V gene: TRBV6-5
CDR3 protein: CASSYDRQNAYGYTF
CDR3 DNA: TGTGCCAGCAGTTACGATCGACAGAATGCTTATGGCTACACCTTC

clone size: -
D gene: TRBD1
J gene: TRBJ1-4
V gene: TRBV5-1
CDR3 protein: CASSPTGRVDEKLFF
CDR3 DNA: TGCGCCAGCAGCCCGACAGGGCGTGTGGATGAAAAACTGTTTTTT

clone size: -
D gene: -
J gene: TRBJ1-2
V gene: TRBV7-2
CDR3 protein: CASSPEVGEYYGYTF
CDR3 DNA: TGTGCCAGCAGCCCGGAGGTGGGCGAATACTATGGCTACACCTTC

clone size: -
D gene: TRBD2
J gene: TRBJ2-2
V gene: TRBV7-3
CDR3 protein: CASSLIATSGGATGELFF
CDR3 DNA: TGTGCCAGCAGCTTAATCGCGACTAGCGGGGGGGCCACCGGGGAGCTGTTTTTT

clone size: -
D gene: -
J gene: TRBJ1-1
V gene: TRBV5-1
CDR3 protein: CASNKITGTEAFF
CDR3 DNA: TGCGCCAGCAACAAAATTACGGGCACTGAAGCTTTCTTT

clone size: -
D gene: -
J gene: TRBJ2-2
V gene: TRBV6-5
CDR3 protein: CASLPGAHTGELFF
CDR3 DNA: TGTGCCAGCCTGCCTGGGGCCCACACCGGGGAGCTGTTTTTT

clone size: -
D gene: -
J gene: TRBJ2-2
V gene: TRBV27
CDR3 protein: CASRPPNRDTGELFF
CDR3 DNA: TGTGCCAGCAGACCCCCCAACAGGGACACCGGGGAGCTGTTTTTT

clone size: -
D gene: -
J gene: TRBJ1-1
V gene: TRBV28
CDR3 protein: CASKGGELEAFF
CDR3 DNA: TGTGCCAGCAAGGGAGGGGAGCTTGAAGCTTTCTTT

clone size: -
D gene: TRBD1
J gene: TRBJ1-1
V gene: TRBV9
CDR3 protein: CASSGSGGGIEAFF
CDR3 DNA: TGTGCCAGCAGCGGCTCAGGGGGCGGGATTGAAGCTTTCTTT

clone size: -
D gene: TRBD1
J gene: TRBJ2-1
V gene: TRBV28
CDR3 protein: CASKRQGTYNEQFF
CDR3 DNA: TGTGCCAGCAAACGACAGGGCACCTACAATGAGCAGTTCTTC

clone size: -
D gene: TRBD1
J gene: TRBJ1-2
V gene: TRBV19
CDR3 protein: CASSQWTGGAKLYYGYTF
CDR3 DNA: TGTGCCAGTAGTCAATGGACAGGGGGCGCGAAGTTGTACTATGGCTACACCTTC

clone size: -
D gene: TRBD1
J gene: TRBJ2-2
V gene: TRBV5-1
CDR3 protein: CASTETGTIMAGELFF
CDR3 DNA: TGCGCCAGCACAGAGACAGGGACGATAATGGCCGGGGAGCTGTTTTTT

clone size: -
D gene: -
J gene: TRBJ1-4
V gene: TRBV15
CDR3 protein: CATSRAEVNEKLFF
CDR3 DNA: TGTGCCACCAGCAGGGCGGAGGTTAATGAAAAACTGTTTTTT

clone size: -
D gene: -
J gene: TRBJ1-5
V gene: TRBV7-8
CDR3 protein: CASSLVLGAVSNQPQHF
CDR3 DNA: TGTGCCAGCAGCTTAGTCCTAGGGGCGGTTAGCAATCAGCCCCAGCATTTT

clone size: -
D gene: -
J gene: TRBJ1-5
V gene: TRBV7-2
CDR3 protein: CASSPRRQGGPPQHF
CDR3 DNA: TGTGCCAGCAGCCCCCGACGGCAGGGAGGTCCGCCCCAGCATTTT

clone size: -
D gene: -
J gene: TRBJ1-2
V gene: TRBV27
CDR3 protein: CASSFGQLRKQYGYTF
CDR3 DNA: TGTGCCAGCAGTTTCGGACAGCTCCGGAAGCAATATGGCTACACCTTC

clone size: -
D gene: TRBD2
J gene: TRBJ2-1
V gene: TRBV2
CDR3 protein: CASGTGLAGGLSYNEQFF
CDR3 DNA: TGTGCCAGCGGAACGGGACTAGCGGGGGGGCTTTCCTACAATGAGCAGTTCTTC

clone size: -
D gene: -
J gene: TRBJ1-1
V gene: TRBV11-3
CDR3 protein: CASSPGGDTEAFF
CDR3 DNA: TGTGCCAGCAGCCCGGGGGGGGATACTGAAGCTTTCTTT

clone size: -
D gene: TRBD1
J gene: TRBJ2-7
V gene: TRBV28
CDR3 protein: CASSSRGQGLYYEQYF
CDR3 DNA: TGTGCCAGCAGTTCCCGGGGACAGGGATTGTATTACGAGCAGTACTTC

clone size: -
D gene: TRBD2
J gene: TRBJ2-5
V gene: TRBV29-1
CDR3 protein: CSVASSGGYQETQYF
CDR3 DNA: TGCAGCGTGGCGAGTAGCGGGGGGTACCAAGAGACCCAGTACTTC

clone size: -
D gene: -
J gene: TRBJ1-1
V gene: TRBV28
CDR3 protein: CASSLGTRLLTNTEAFF
CDR3 DNA: TGTGCCAGCAGTTTAGGCACACGACTACTGACGAACACTGAAGCTTTCTTT

clone size: -
D gene: -
J gene: TRBJ1-2
V gene: TRBV2
CDR3 protein: CASSLTGITYGYTF
CDR3 DNA: TGTGCCAGCAGCCTAACAGGGATCACCTATGGCTACACCTTC

clone size: -
D gene: -
J gene: TRBJ1-1
V gene: TRBV7-9
CDR3 protein: CASSHLTQATEAFF
CDR3 DNA: TGTGCCAGCAGCCATCTCACCCAGGCAACTGAAGCTTTCTTT

clone size: -
D gene: -
J gene: TRBJ2-4
V gene: TRBV28
CDR3 protein: CASSSGVGVLKNIQYF
CDR3 DNA: TGTGCCAGCAGTTCCGGTGTAGGGGTGCTTAAAAACATTCAGTACTTC

clone size: once
D gene: TRBD1
J gene: TRBJ1-2
V gene: TRBV6-5
CDR3 protein: CASSLGTGQGYTF
CDR3 DNA: TGTGCCAGCAGCCTAGGGACAGGACAAGGCTACACCTTC

clone size: -
D gene: -
J gene: TRBJ2-4
V gene: TRBV28
CDR3 protein: CATSLRENIQYF
CDR3 DNA: TGTGCCACCTCCTTGAGGGAAAACATTCAGTACTTC

clone size: -
D gene: -
J gene: TRBJ2-2
V gene: TRBV5-1
CDR3 protein: CASSLTGHTNTGELFF
CDR3 DNA: TGCGCCAGCAGCTTGACGGGACATACGAACACCGGGGAGCTGTTTTTT

clone size: -
D gene: -
J gene: TRBJ2-2
V gene: TRBV7-8
CDR3 protein: CASRPLSRRGLTGELFF
CDR3 DNA: TGTGCCAGCAGACCTCTAAGCAGGCGGGGGCTGACCGGGGAGCTGTTTTTT

clone size: -
D gene: -
J gene: TRBJ2-2
V gene: TRBV27
CDR3 protein: CASSDQGQNTGELFF
CDR3 DNA: TGTGCCAGCAGTGACCAGGGACAGAACACCGGGGAGCTGTTTTTT

clone size: once
D gene: TRBD1
J gene: TRBJ2-3
V gene: TRBV15
CDR3 protein: CATSRKTGVGPDTQYF
CDR3 DNA: TGTGCCACCAGCAGGAAGACAGGGGTCGGCCCAGATACGCAGTATTTT

clone size: once
D gene: TRBD1
J gene: TRBJ1-6
V gene: TRBV5-6
CDR3 protein: CASRTGGFSPLHF
CDR3 DNA: TGTGCCAGCCGGACAGGGGGCTTCTCACCCCTCCACTTT

clone size: -
D gene: TRBD1
J gene: TRBJ1-2
V gene: TRBV28
CDR3 protein: CASEEGQASYGYTF
CDR3 DNA: TGTGCCAGCGAAGAAGGACAGGCCTCCTATGGCTACACCTTC

clone size: -
D gene: TRBD2
J gene: TRBJ2-1
V gene: TRBV7-3
CDR3 protein: CASSSGTSGGGNEQFF
CDR3 DNA: TGTGCCAGCAGCTCTGGGACTAGCGGGGGTGGTAATGAGCAGTTCTTC

clone size: -
D gene: TRBD2
J gene: TRBJ2-1
V gene: TRBV4-1
CDR3 protein: CASSQVPAGGNNEQFF
CDR3 DNA: TGCGCCAGCAGCCAAGTACCAGCGGGGGGGAACAATGAGCAGTTCTTC

clone size: -
D gene: -
J gene: TRBJ2-5
V gene: TRBV5-1
CDR3 protein: CASSEARPQETQYF
CDR3 DNA: TGCGCCAGCAGCGAGGCGAGGCCCCAAGAGACCCAGTACTTC

clone size: -
D gene: TRBD1
J gene: TRBJ1-4
V gene: TRBV19
CDR3 protein: CASSTRQGDEKLFF
CDR3 DNA: TGTGCCAGTAGTACGAGACAGGGGGATGAAAAACTGTTTTTT

clone size: -
D gene: -
J gene: TRBJ1-1
V gene: TRBV29-1
CDR3 protein: CSVQTPGQNTEAFF
CDR3 DNA: TGCAGCGTGCAAACTCCGGGACAGAACACTGAAGCTTTCTTT

clone size: -
D gene: -
J gene: TRBJ1-5
V gene: TRBV5-1
CDR3 protein: CASSLWAGNQPQHF
CDR3 DNA: TGCGCCAGCAGCTTGTGGGCAGGCAATCAGCCCCAGCATTTT

clone size: -
D gene: -
J gene: TRBJ2-7
V gene: TRBV7-9
CDR3 protein: CASSSDGPYEQYF
CDR3 DNA: TGTGCCAGCAGCTCCGATGGGCCCTACGAGCAGTACTTC

clone size: -
D gene: -
J gene: TRBJ2-7
V gene: TRBV5-8
CDR3 protein: CASSQVFYEQYF
CDR3 DNA: TGTGCCAGCAGCCAGGTCTTCTACGAGCAGTACTTC

clone size: -
D gene: -
J gene: TRBJ1-2
V gene: TRBV9
CDR3 protein: CASSVGISTNYGYTF
CDR3 DNA: TGTGCCAGCAGCGTCGGGATATCAACTAACTATGGCTACACCTTC

clone size: -
D gene: -
J gene: TRBJ2-1
V gene: TRBV10-1
CDR3 protein: CASRPPNRVPDNEQFF
CDR3 DNA: TGCGCCAGCAGACCACCAAACAGGGTCCCTGACAATGAGCAGTTCTTC

clone size: -
D gene: -
J gene: TRBJ1-5
V gene: TRBV19
CDR3 protein: CASSLQVNQPQHF
CDR3 DNA: TGTGCCAGTAGTTTACAGGTCAATCAGCCCCAGCATTTT

clone size: -
D gene: -
J gene: TRBJ2-2
V gene: TRBV14
CDR3 protein: CASSQDPRTIANTGELFF
CDR3 DNA: TGTGCCAGCAGCCAAGATCCCCGGACTATTGCGAACACCGGGGAGCTGTTTTTT

clone size: -
D gene: -
J gene: TRBJ2-5
V gene: TRBV6-1
CDR3 protein: CASSDRRGKPRSQYF
CDR3 DNA: TGTGCCAGCAGTGACCGACGGGGTAAACCAAGGTCCCAGTACTTC

clone size: -
D gene: TRBD1
J gene: TRBJ1-4
V gene: TRBV27
CDR3 protein: CASSSTGSNEKLFF
CDR3 DNA: TGTGCCAGCAGTTCGACAGGGAGTAATGAAAAACTGTTTTTT

clone size: -
D gene: -
J gene: TRBJ2-6
V gene: TRBV5-1
CDR3 protein: CASSLGHPSGANVLTF
CDR3 DNA: TGCGCCAGCAGCTTGGGACATCCCTCTGGGGCCAACGTCCTGACTTTC

clone size: -
D gene: -
J gene: TRBJ2-4
V gene: TRBV28
CDR3 protein: CASSLLGTGAMGYIQYF
CDR3 DNA: TGTGCCAGCAGTTTATTAGGGACTGGGGCCATGGGGTACATTCAGTACTTC

clone size: -
D gene: -
J gene: TRBJ1-1
V gene: TRBV27
CDR3 protein: CASSLTGDSTEAFF
CDR3 DNA: TGTGCCAGCAGTTTAACGGGAGACAGCACTGAAGCTTTCTTT